This passage covers 29 T cell receptor beta chains from one sample sequenced in a study of cytomegalovirus exposure and HLA in healthy donors. The PCR employed 60 Vbeta primers together with 13 Jbeta primers. Method: immunoSEQ multiplex PCR; TCRdb's copy keeps in-frame clones and lacks some. The sample holds about 140,000 clones, roughly 9.7% seen once. The sequencing input was PBMCs. The receptor source for this set is a man aged 50 to 60 in good health and CMV-seronegative.

About this clone: Distinct nucleotide sequences in the sample also encode this CDR3. This rearrangement joins TRBV30 to TRBJ1-2, with unresolved D. Germline loops: CDR1 GTSNPN, CDR2 SVGIG (reference sequence). The CDR3 length is 12 residues. Trimming stripped 0 bases from V and 4 bases from J, with 6 bases between. The CDR3 DNA is TGTGCCTGGAGTGTTGGCGGCTATGGCTACACCTTC. It translates to CAWSVGGYGYTF.

The chain is built from TRBV28 and TRBJ2-1; 10 nucleotides line up with TRBD2. This CDR3 has 15 residues. After removal of 6 bases from V and 8 bases from J, the junction contained 10 bases not matched to a gene. Germline lookup yields CDR1 MDHEN and CDR2 SYDVKM. CDR3 sequence reads: CASRLGPSGRHEQFF. The CDR3 nucleotides are TGTGCCAGCAGGCTAGGGCCTAGCGGGAGACATGAGCAGTTCTTC. Using reference TRBV28 and TRBJ2-1 for the parts outside the CDR3, the full variable domain is DVKVTQSSRYLVKRTGEKVFLECVQDMDHENMFWYRQDPGLGLRLIYFSYDVKMKEKGDIPEGYSVSREKKERFSLILESASTNQTSMYLCASRLGPSGRHEQFFGPGTRLTVL.

The chain employs TRBV5-1 and TRBJ2-7, with 11 bases aligning to TRBD2. Germline loops: CDR1 SGHRS, CDR2 YFSETQ. The junction had 12 bases not matched to a gene; V was cut back by 4 bases and J by 6 bases. The CDR3 loop spans 16 amino acids. The DNA of the CDR3 is TGCGCCAGCAGCGTAACACATAGCGGGAGGGCCGGCGAGCAGTACTTC. Amino acid sequence: CASSVTHSGRAGEQYF.

The CDR3 reads CASSVVRSETQYF. The CDR3 DNA follows: TGTGCCAGCAGCGTGGTGAGGAGTGAGACCCAGTACTTC. The chain links TRBV6-1 to TRBJ2-5, with unresolved D. This CDR3 contains 13 residues. The V and J ends lost 6 bases and 5 bases respectively, with 13 bases between them. The germline V gene encodes CDR1 MNHNS and CDR2 SASEGT.

This clone was picked up a small number of times. The V call is TRBV21-1, the J call TRBJ1-2; no DNA check was done on the table's D call, TRBD1. TRBV21-1 is annotated as a pseudogene. This CDR3 spans 15 amino acids. CDR3 region: CASTFPDREDYGYTF. The DNA for the CDR3 is TGTGCCAGCACCTTCCCGGACAGGGAGGACTATGGCTACACCTTC.

DNA of the CDR3: TGTGCCAATCACAGGGGCGAGCAGTACTTC. Encoded protein: CANHRGEQYF. V is TRBV19 and J is TRBJ2-7; the match to TRBD1 covers 7 bases. CDR3 length: 10 residues. The junction had 3 bases not matched to a gene; V was cut back by 10 bases and J by 6 bases. Germline lookup yields CDR1 LNHDA and CDR2 SQIVND (reference sequence).

The chain carries TRBV5-6 and TRBJ2-3; TRBD1 might be the D (5 bases). V was clipped by 4 bases and J by 6 bases, with 18 bases between them. Germline V gene lookup returns CDR1 SGHDT and CDR2 YYEEEE. The CDR3 covers 15 residues. The CDR3 DNA is TGTGCCAGCAGCGAAATGGGGCAGGGCGCGGATACGCAGTATTTT. This translates into CASSEMGQGADTQYF.

This clone turned up a few times. J is TRBJ1-2 and V is TRBV7-9; D may be TRBD1 (6 bases). The CDR3 sequence is 14 residues long. Germline CDR1 SEHNR, CDR2 FQNEAQ (reference sequence). The V gene lost 7 bases and the J gene lost 2 bases, with 14 bases spanning the gap. CDR3 loop: CASTLTGPNYGYTF. The CDR3 DNA sequence: TGTGCCAGCACCCTAACAGGGCCCAACTATGGCTACACCTTC.

The chain is built from TRBV6-1 and TRBJ1-5; possible D gene TRBD1, 5 bases. This CDR3 has 14 residues. Trimming removed 8 bases from V and 1 base from J, with 12 bases in between. Germline V gene sequence: CDR1 MNHNS, CDR2 SASEGT. Written as DNA, the CDR3 is TGTGCCAGCGGGGGGGAGCGGAGCAATCAGCCCCAGCATTTT. It encodes CASGGERSNQPQHF.

The chain is built from TRBV7-9 and TRBJ2-5; 10 bases agree with TRBD2. The V and J ends lost 5 bases and 4 bases, in that order; junction bases with no gene match: 10. Germline V gene lookup returns CDR1 SEHNR and CDR2 FQNEAQ (reference sequence). The CDR3 spans 16 residues. The CDR3 reads CASSPQGAGGRETQYF. In DNA, the CDR3 is TGTGCCAGCAGCCCGCAAGGAGCGGGGGGGCGAGAGACCCAGTACTTC.

This clone turned up a few times. This sequence joins TRBV5-1 and TRBJ1-2; no clear D. Per the germline V gene, CDR1 is SGHRS and CDR2 is YFSETQ. Deletions cut 2 bases from V and 1 base from J, with 12 bases between. The CDR3 extends over 15 amino acids. DNA of the CDR3: TGCGCCAGCAGCTTTGGTATAGAGGGTAACTATGGCTACACCTTC. This codes for CASSFGIEGNYGYTF. Using reference TRBV5-1 and TRBJ1-2 for the parts outside the CDR3, the full variable domain is KAGVTQTPRYLIKTRGQQVTLSCSPISGHRSVSWYQQTPGQGLQFLFEYFSETQRNKGNFPGRFSGRQFSNSRSEMNVSTLELGDSALYLCASSFGIEGNYGYTFGSGTRLTVV.

This clone was seen a handful of times. The chain has TRBV7-9 and TRBJ2-7; D may be TRBD2 (6 bases). Trimming shortened V by 2 bases and J by 5 bases, and 16 bases separated the two germline ends. In germline, CDR1 is SEHNR, CDR2 FQNEAQ (reference sequence). There are 15 residues in the CDR3. This CDR3 reads CASSLFGGIGNEQYF. In nucleotides, the CDR3 is TGTGCCAGCAGCTTATTCGGGGGTATTGGGAACGAGCAGTACTTC.

This clone showed up just a few times. Different DNA sequences within this sample yield the same CDR3. CDR3 protein: CASSLRGPGNQPQHF. The DNA for the CDR3 is TGTGCCAGTAGTTTGAGGGGGCCTGGCAATCAGCCCCAGCATTTT. This chain links TRBV19 with TRBJ1-5; 7 positions agree with TRBD1. The germline V gene has CDR1 LNHDA and CDR2 SQIVND (reference sequence). Unmatched junction bases numbered 6, after V lost 5 bases and J lost 2 bases. The CDR3 has 15 residues.

The gene calls are TRBV30 and TRBJ2-3; 10 nucleotides match TRBD1. V was clipped by 1 base and J by 5 bases; unmatched bases: 6. Germline V gives CDR1 GTSNPN, CDR2 SVGIG (reference sequence). The CDR3 covers 15 residues. The CDR3 loop is CAWSADRGRGDTQYF. CDR3 coding DNA: TGTGCCTGGAGTGCTGACAGGGGGCGTGGAGATACGCAGTATTTT. Full variable domain (remainder filled in from reference TRBV30 and TRBJ2-3): SQTIHQWPATLVQPVGSPLSLECTVEGTSNPNLYWYRQAAGRGLQLLFYSVGIGQISSEVPQNLSASRPQDRQFILSSKKLLLSDSGFYLCAWSADRGRGDTQYFGPGTRLTVL.

On this clone itself: This same CDR3 is encoded by further DNA sequences in the sample. This sequence joins TRBV15 and TRBJ1-6; TRBD1 is a possible D gene (5 bases). Germline values: CDR1 LNHNV, CDR2 YYDKDF (reference sequence). The V gene lost 1 base and the J gene lost 6 bases, with 25 bases spanning the gap. This CDR3 region has 20 residues. The DNA of the CDR3 is TGTGCCACCAGCAGAGGTGGGGTTGGGAGGGGACTAACCAGTAATTCACCCCTCCACTTT. This encodes CATSRGGVGRGLTSNSPLHF.

As regards this clone: The junction shows a germline mismatch at one end, possibly a read error. The V gene is TRBV5-1, the J gene TRBJ2-1, with 10 bases lining up with TRBD2. The CDR3 has 15 residues. CDR1 SGHRS and CDR2 YFSETQ come from the germline V gene. CDR3 DNA: TGCGCCAGCACCTTGGGACTAGCGAATTACAATGAGCAGTTCTTC. It yields the protein CASTLGLANYNEQFF. Supplemented by reference TRBV5-1 and TRBJ2-1, the full variable domain reads KAGVTQTPRYLIKTRGQQVTLSCSPISGHRSVSWYQQTPGQGLQFLFEYFSETQRNKGNFPGRFSGRQFSNSRSEMNVSTLELGDSALYLCASTLGLANYNEQFFGPGTRLTVL.

This clone came up a few times. The V and J genes are TRBV19 and TRBJ1-1; no clear D. From germline, CDR1 is LNHDA and CDR2 SQIVND (reference sequence). Trimming pared 5 bases from V and 7 bases from J, leaving 11 bases between. This CDR3 has 12 residues. DNA for the CDR3: TGTGCCAGTAGTGCCCAGGACTTTGAAGCTTTCTTT. Its protein is CASSAQDFEAFF.

In this sample, this clone turned up many times. The chain combines TRBV7-9 with TRBJ2-1, with a tentative D call TRBD2 (6 bases). The CDR3 totals 12 residues. From germline, CDR1 is SEHNR and CDR2 FQNEAQ (reference sequence). The ends were cut back, 5 bases at V and 7 bases at J, with 9 bases in the middle. The CDR3 region is CASSLSGNEQFF. Here the CDR3 DNA reads TGTGCCAGCAGCCTCAGCGGGAATGAGCAGTTCTTC. The complete variable domain, with remaining parts taken from reference TRBV7-9 and TRBJ2-1, reads DTGVSQNPRHKITKRGQNVTFRCDPISEHNRLYWYRQTLGQGPEFLTYFQNEAQLEKSRLLSDRFSAERPKGSFSTLEIQRTEQGDSAMYLCASSLSGNEQFFGPGTRLTVL.

V usage is TRBV5-1 and J usage is TRBJ2-1; maybe TRBD2 (6 bases). This CDR3 contains 14 residues. The germline V gene encodes CDR1 SGHRS and CDR2 YFSETQ. Trimming stripped 4 bases from V and 0 bases from J, with 8 bases between. The chain's CDR3 is CASSAGTSYNEQFF. The CDR3 DNA reads as TGCGCCAGCAGCGCGGGGACCTCCTACAATGAGCAGTTCTTC.

The chain carries TRBV5-1 and TRBJ2-7; 7 bases match TRBD2. The germline V gene encodes CDR1 SGHRS and CDR2 YFSETQ. The CDR3 loop spans 15 amino acids. Trimming removed 0 bases from V and 2 bases from J; junction bases left unmatched: 5. The DNA for the CDR3 is TGCGCCAGCAGCTTGGGGAGGGGACTAACCTACGAGCAGTACTTC. Its protein is CASSLGRGLTYEQYF.

This chain joins TRBV30 and TRBJ2-7; no reliable D call. CDR3 length equals 11 residues. Trimming cost V 4 bases and J 3 bases, with 7 bases left between them. Germline CDR1 is GTSNPN and CDR2 is SVGIG (reference sequence). CDR3 bases: TGTGCCTGGACCCTAGGCTACGAGCAGTACTTC. This sequence encodes CAWTLGYEQYF.

The chain couples TRBV27 to TRBJ1-5; D possibly corresponds to TRBD1 (5 bases). Germline V gene lookup returns CDR1 MNHEY and CDR2 SMNVEV (reference sequence). This CDR3 has 15 residues. V gave up 3 bases and J gave up 3 bases, with 12 bases separating them. CDR3 sequence reads: CASSFWGGNNQPQHF. For the CDR3, the DNA is TGTGCCAGCAGTTTTTGGGGGGGGAACAATCAGCCCCAGCATTTT.

The V gene is TRBV19, the J gene TRBJ2-7, with TRBD2 matching 11 bases. Germline CDR1 reads LNHDA; CDR2 reads SQIVND (reference sequence). The junction had 3 bases not matched to a gene; V was cut back by 6 bases and J by 2 bases. This CDR3 is built from 14 residues. This chain's CDR3 is CASRGTSGTYEQYF. CDR3 sequence (DNA): TGTGCCAGTAGAGGGACTAGCGGTACCTACGAGCAGTACTTC.

This clone was counted a few times. J is TRBJ2-3 and V is TRBV5-1; no clear D gene. V was shortened by 3 bases and J by 5 bases, with 7 bases between the two germline ends. The CDR3 extends over 12 amino acids. Germline V gene sequence: CDR1 SGHRS, CDR2 YFSETQ. The CDR3 DNA reads as TGCGCCAGCAGCTCTACTTTAGATACGCAGTATTTT. This gives the protein CASSSTLDTQYF.

The genes are TRBV27 and TRBJ1-2; the D gene is possibly TRBD1 (5 bases). V was pared by 5 bases and J by 4 bases, with 14 bases between. The germline V gene encodes CDR1 MNHEY and CDR2 SMNVEV (reference sequence). The CDR3 consists of 14 residues. The CDR3 region has the DNA TGTGCCAGCAGTCCGTCCCGGGGGACCTATGGCTACACCTTC. Translating gives CASSPSRGTYGYTF.

This clone was seen a few times. This chain connects TRBV10-2 to TRBJ2-7; 8 bases are a match to TRBD2. The ends lost 0 bases at V and 4 bases at J; junction bases unmatched: 5. CDR1 and CDR2 (germline): WSHSY, SAAADI. The CDR3 sequence is 15 residues long. The CDR3 region has the DNA TGCGCCAGCAGTGAGTCTCAAGCGGGGGTATACGAGCAGTACTTC. Translating gives CASSESQAGVYEQYF.

This clone has only a few counts. The gene calls are TRBV12-5 and TRBJ2-7; no clear D. This CDR3 is built from 15 residues. V was shortened by 3 bases and J by 0 bases, with 12 bases between the two germline ends. The germline V gene has CDR1 LGHNT and CDR2 FRNRAP. The CDR3 nucleotides are TGTGCTAGTGGTTTTATGGGTAGCACCTCCTACGAGCAGTACTTC. Protein: CASGFMGSTSYEQYF.

This chain joins TRBV6-1 and TRBJ2-7; D is unresolved. CDR3 length: 13 amino acids. V was shortened by 6 bases and J by 0 bases, with 9 bases between the two germline ends. Looked up from germline, CDR1 is MNHNS and CDR2 is SASEGT. In nucleotides, the CDR3 is TGTGCCAGCAGCCAACAGAGCTCCTACGAGCAGTACTTC. Its protein product is CASSQQSSYEQYF.

The chain links TRBV6-1 to TRBJ2-1; D is perhaps TRBD2 (5 bases). CDR3 length: 14 residues. Germline assignment: CDR1 MNHNS and CDR2 SASEGT. V gave up 8 bases and J gave up 1 base, with 12 bases separating them. The CDR3 reads CASRGPGSYNEQFF. Written as DNA, the CDR3 is TGTGCCAGCCGCGGCCCGGGGTCCTACAATGAGCAGTTCTTC.